This T cell receptor beta chain was sequenced during a study of OX40 agonist ivuxolimab in advanced cancers. Study background: Patients' therapy was ivuxolimab, an antibody that acts as an agonist of OX40 (CD134).

The germline CDR1 and CDR2 sequences are SGDLS and YYNGEE. The ends lost 1 base at V and 4 bases at J; junction bases unmatched: 12. The CDR3 has 19 residues. Libraries were prepared by immunoSEQ multiplex PCR; TCRdb keeps only in-frame clonotypes and omits some of them. The sample consists of almost 85,000 clones, roughly 87% of them appearing once. The sample consisted of CD4+ or CD8+ T cells sorted from blood, taken in a trial of the OX40 agonist ivuxolimab. The chain links TRBV9 to TRBJ2-6, with TRBD1 identical over 9 bases. The sequence derives from an adult with an advanced solid tumor such as melanoma, head and neck, liver or kidney cancer. DNA of the CDR3: TGTGCCAGCAGCGTACCCCGGGACAGGGAGGAGAGCGGGGCCAACGTCCTGACTTTC. Protein product: CASSVPRDREESGANVLTF.